Presented here are 4 T cell receptor beta chains from one specimen sequenced in a study of blood T cell repertoires in COVID-19. Data came from immunoSEQ multiplex PCR; TCRdb stores just in-frame clones and leaves some out. The sample yields fewer than 250,000 clones, 88% seen once. Sequenced: peripheral blood. The source is a woman aged 55-70 years with acute or convalescent COVID-19.

In its sample, this clone was seen once. CDR3 in amino acids: CASSRTPETYEQYF. The CDR3 DNA reads TGTGCCAGCAGTAGGACTCCAGAGACCTACGAGCAGTACTTC. This chain connects TRBV6-5 to TRBJ2-7, with D possibly being TRBD2 (5 bases). V was pared by 5 bases and J by 2 bases, with 13 bases between. The CDR3 consists of 14 residues. Germline V gives CDR1 MNHEY, CDR2 SVGAGI.

The sample holds one count of this clone. V and J are TRBV12-2 and TRBJ1-1; TRBD1 is the table's D call, not checked against the DNA. TRBV12-2 is labeled a pseudogene. The CDR3 spans 18 residues. The chain's CDR3 is CASRLEFFGQGLDTEAFF. CDR3 coding DNA: TGTGCAAGTCGCTTAGAATTTTTTGGACAGGGATTGGACACTGAAGCTTTCTTT.

This chain joins TRBV30 and TRBJ1-4; 7 bases match TRBD1. In germline, CDR1 is GTSNPN, CDR2 SVGIG (reference sequence). CDR3 length: 15 residues. V shed 0 bases, J shed 8 bases, and the junction held 9 bases outside the gene matches. The CDR3 is CAWSVTGLRGEKLFF. The CDR3 DNA sequence: TGTGCCTGGAGTGTGACAGGCCTCAGGGGGGAAAAACTGTTTTTT. Looking up the rest from reference TRBV30 and TRBJ1-4 gives the full variable domain: SQTIHQWPATLVQPVGSPLSLECTVEGTSNPNLYWYRQAAGRGLQLLFYSVGIGQISSEVPQNLSASRPQDRQFILSSKKLLLSDSGFYLCAWSVTGLRGEKLFFGSGTQLSVL.

With regard to this clone: Within the sample, other DNA sequences also encode this same CDR3. The chain uses TRBV29-1 and TRBJ1-1; D ambiguous. The V end was cut by 1 base, the J end by 1 base, with 4 bases between. Germline V lookup: CDR1 SQVTM, CDR2 ANQGSEA. This CDR3 has 12 residues. The CDR3 region is CSVEVSNTEAFF. The DNA of the CDR3 is TGCAGCGTTGAAGTATCGAACACTGAAGCTTTCTTT.